The sequence of this TCR beta chain was determined in a study of T cells in Graves' hyperthyroidism and ophthalmopathy. V lost 4 bases and J lost 11; bases outside the gene matches: 4. The CDR3 is made up of 12 amino acids. The V gene's germline CDR1 is SGHKS and CDR2 YYEKEE (reference sequence). TCR beta CDR3 regions were amplified from RNA. Using the HTBI primer set, a first-round RT-PCR was run on the TCR CDR3. A single record per CDR3 protein comes from TCRdb applying MiXCR to the multiplex PCR reads. The data show approximately 640,000 distinct CDR3 sequences, with 45% seen just once and under 8% held by the top ten. Exclusion of a patient resulted from uncontrolled infection, other autoimmune disease, pregnancy or lactation. For the diagnoses, clinical symptoms, serum thyroxine and TRAb, thyroid ultrasound and orbital computed tomography were used.

The gene calls are TRBV5-5 and TRBJ1-1, with 11 bases lining up with TRBD1. The sequence came from an adult man with Graves' disease, either hyperthyroidism or ophthalmopathy (not recorded which). The sequencing input was peripheral blood or thyroid tissue (not recorded which). The CDR3 spells CASSGQGAGAFF. CDR3 in DNA: TGTGCCAGCAGCGGACAGGGGGCAGGGGCTTTCTTT.